The entry that follows covers one TCR beta chain sequence. This entry comes from a study of blood T cell repertoires in COVID-19. The wider study: T cells, B-cell-depleted T cells, or PBMCs supplied cDNA or gDNA.

Sequenced by immunoSEQ multiplex PCR; TCRdb stores in-frame clones only, minus some. Of around 62,000 clones detected, roughly 91% appear once; the ten largest clones hold around a tenth. The CDR3 consists of 15 residues. CDR1 and CDR2 (germline): SGHTA, FQGNSA. Trimming took off 1 base at V and 8 bases at J, with 17 bases between the two ends. This TCR came from a woman in her forties who had recovered from COVID-19. The rearrangement links TRBV7-2 to TRBJ1-2, with unresolved D. The specimen sequenced was PBMCs or T cells enriched from blood (not recorded which). The CDR3 region is CASSLDRSLISGYTF. The CDR3 DNA is TGTGCCAGCAGCTTAGACAGAAGCTTGATAAGCGGCTACACCTTC.